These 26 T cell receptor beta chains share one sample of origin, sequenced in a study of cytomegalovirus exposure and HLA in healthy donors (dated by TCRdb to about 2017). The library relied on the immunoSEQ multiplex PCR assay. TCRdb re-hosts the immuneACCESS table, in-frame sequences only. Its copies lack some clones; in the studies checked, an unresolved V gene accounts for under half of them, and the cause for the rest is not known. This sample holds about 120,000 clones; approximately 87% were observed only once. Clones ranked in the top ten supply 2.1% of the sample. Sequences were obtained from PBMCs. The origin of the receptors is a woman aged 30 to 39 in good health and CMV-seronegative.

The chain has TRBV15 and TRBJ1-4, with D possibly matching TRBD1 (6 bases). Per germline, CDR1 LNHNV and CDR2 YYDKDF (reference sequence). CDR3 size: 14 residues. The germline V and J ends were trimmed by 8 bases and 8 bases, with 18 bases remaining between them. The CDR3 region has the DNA TGTGCCACCTCCTCGGGGGGCACTGGAGAAAAACTGTTTTTT. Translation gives CATSSGGTGEKLFF.

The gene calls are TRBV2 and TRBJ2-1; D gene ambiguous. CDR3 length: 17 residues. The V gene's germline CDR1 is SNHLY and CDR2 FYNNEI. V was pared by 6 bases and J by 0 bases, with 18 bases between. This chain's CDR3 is CASSYAPTTSSYNEQFF. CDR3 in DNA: TGTGCCAGCAGCTACGCTCCGACAACCAGCTCCTACAATGAGCAGTTCTTC.

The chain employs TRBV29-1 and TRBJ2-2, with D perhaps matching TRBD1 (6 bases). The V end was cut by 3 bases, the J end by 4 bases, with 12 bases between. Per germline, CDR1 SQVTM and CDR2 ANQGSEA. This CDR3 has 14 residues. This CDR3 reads CSVESQGRTGELFF. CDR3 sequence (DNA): TGCAGCGTTGAGTCCCAGGGGCGCACCGGGGAGCTGTTTTTT.

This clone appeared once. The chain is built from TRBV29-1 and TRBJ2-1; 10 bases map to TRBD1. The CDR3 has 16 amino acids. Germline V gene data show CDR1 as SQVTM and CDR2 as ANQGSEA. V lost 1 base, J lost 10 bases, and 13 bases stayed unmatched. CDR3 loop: CSVEVATGGAPGEQFF. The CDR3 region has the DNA TGCAGCGTTGAAGTGGCGACAGGGGGCGCCCCTGGGGAGCAGTTCTTC.

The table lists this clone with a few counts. In nucleotides, the CDR3 is TGTGCCAGCAGTTCCCAGGTATTCACTGAAGCTTTCTTT. This translates into CASSSQVFTEAFF. The gene calls are TRBV2 and TRBJ1-1; D is unresolved. Germline CDR1 and CDR2: SNHLY and FYNNEI. This CDR3 has 13 residues. Trimming shortened V by 5 bases and J by 4 bases, and 11 bases separated the two germline ends.

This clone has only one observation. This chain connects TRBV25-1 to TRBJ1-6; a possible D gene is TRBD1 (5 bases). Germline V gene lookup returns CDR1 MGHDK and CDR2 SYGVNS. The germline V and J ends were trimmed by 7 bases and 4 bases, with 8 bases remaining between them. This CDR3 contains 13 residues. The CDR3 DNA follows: TGTGCCAGCAAGACAGCTTATAATTCACCCCTCCACTTT. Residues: CASKTAYNSPLHF.

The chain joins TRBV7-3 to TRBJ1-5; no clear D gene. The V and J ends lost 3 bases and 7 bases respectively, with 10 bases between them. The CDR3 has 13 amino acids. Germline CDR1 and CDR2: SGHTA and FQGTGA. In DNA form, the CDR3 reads TGTGCCAGCAGCTTCGGTATCCTCCAGCCCCAGCATTTT. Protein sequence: CASSFGILQPQHF.

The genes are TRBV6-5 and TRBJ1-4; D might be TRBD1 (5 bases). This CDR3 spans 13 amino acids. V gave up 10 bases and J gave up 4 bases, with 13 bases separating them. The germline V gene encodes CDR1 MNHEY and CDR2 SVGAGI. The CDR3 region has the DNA TGTGCCACTACTGACAGACTTAATGAAAAACTGTTTTTT. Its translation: CATTDRLNEKLFF.

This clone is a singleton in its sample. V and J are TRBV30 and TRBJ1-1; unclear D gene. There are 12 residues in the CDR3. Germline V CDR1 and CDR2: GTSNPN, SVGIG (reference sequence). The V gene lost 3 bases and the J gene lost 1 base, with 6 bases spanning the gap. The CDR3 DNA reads TGTGCCTGGAGCAAGCCGAACACTGAAGCTTTCTTT. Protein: CAWSKPNTEAFF.

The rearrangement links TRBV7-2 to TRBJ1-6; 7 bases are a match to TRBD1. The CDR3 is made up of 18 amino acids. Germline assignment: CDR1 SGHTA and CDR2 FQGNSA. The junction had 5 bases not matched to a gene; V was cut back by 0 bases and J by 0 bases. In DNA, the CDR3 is TGTGCCAGCAGCTTAGCGCGGGGACAGAGCTCCTATAATTCACCCCTCCACTTT. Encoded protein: CASSLARGQSSYNSPLHF.

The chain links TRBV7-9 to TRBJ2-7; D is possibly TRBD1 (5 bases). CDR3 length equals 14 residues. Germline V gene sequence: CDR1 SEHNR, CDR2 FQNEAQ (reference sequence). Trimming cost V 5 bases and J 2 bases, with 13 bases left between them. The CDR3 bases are TGTGCCAGCAGCGTCGCGCCCAGGGCCTACGAGCAGTACTTC. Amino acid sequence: CASSVAPRAYEQYF.

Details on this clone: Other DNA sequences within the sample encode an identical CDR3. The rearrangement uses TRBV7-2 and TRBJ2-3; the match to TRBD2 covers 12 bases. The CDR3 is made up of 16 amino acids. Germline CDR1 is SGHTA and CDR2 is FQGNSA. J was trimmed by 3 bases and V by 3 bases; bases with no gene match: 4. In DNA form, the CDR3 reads TGTGCCAGCAGCTTGCTAGCGGGGGGGCGTACAGATACGCAGTATTTT. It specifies CASSLLAGGRTDTQYF.

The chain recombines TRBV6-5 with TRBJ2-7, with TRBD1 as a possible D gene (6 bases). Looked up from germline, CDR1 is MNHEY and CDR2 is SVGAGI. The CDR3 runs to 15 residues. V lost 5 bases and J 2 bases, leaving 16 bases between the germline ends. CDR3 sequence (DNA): TGTGCCAGCAGTGGGGGCGCCAGGGGTGCCTACGAGCAGTACTTC. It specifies CASSGGARGAYEQYF.

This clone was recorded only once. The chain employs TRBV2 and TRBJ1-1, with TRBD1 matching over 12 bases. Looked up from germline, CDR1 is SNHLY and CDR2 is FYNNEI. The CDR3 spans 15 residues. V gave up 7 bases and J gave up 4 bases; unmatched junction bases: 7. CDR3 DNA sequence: TGTGCCAGCACCGGGACAGGGGGCCGAAGCACTGAAGCTTTCTTT. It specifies CASTGTGGRSTEAFF.

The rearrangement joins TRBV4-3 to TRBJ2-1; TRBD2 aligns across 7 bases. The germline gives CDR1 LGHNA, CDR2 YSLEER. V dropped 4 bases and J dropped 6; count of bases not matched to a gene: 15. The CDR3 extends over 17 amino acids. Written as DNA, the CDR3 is TGCGCCAGCAGCCCCCGGGGAGGGTTAGGGGTTGGCAATGAGCAGTTCTTC. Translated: CASSPRGGLGVGNEQFF.

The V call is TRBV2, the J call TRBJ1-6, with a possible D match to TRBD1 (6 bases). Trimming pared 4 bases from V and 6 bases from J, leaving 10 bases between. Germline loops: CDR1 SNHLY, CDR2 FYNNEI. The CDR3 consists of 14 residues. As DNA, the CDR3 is TGTGCCAGCAGTGGCGGGGGCGGTAATTCACCCCTCCACTTT. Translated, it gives CASSGGGGNSPLHF.

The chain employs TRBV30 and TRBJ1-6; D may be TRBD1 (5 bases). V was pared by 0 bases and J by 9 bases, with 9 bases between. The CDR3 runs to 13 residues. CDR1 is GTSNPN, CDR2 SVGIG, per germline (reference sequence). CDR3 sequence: CAWSVGRVSPLHF. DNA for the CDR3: TGTGCCTGGAGTGTAGGCAGGGTTTCACCCCTCCACTTT. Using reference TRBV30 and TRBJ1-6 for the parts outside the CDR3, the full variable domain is SQTIHQWPATLVQPVGSPLSLECTVEGTSNPNLYWYRQAAGRGLQLLFYSVGIGQISSEVPQNLSASRPQDRQFILSSKKLLLSDSGFYLCAWSVGRVSPLHFGNGTRLTVT.

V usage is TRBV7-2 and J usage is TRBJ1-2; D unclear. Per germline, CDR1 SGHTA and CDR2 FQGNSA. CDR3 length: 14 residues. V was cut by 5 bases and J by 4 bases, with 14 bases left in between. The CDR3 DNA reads TGTGCCAGCAGCCCCCCCGCGTTGGTCTATGGCTACACCTTC. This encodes CASSPPALVYGYTF.

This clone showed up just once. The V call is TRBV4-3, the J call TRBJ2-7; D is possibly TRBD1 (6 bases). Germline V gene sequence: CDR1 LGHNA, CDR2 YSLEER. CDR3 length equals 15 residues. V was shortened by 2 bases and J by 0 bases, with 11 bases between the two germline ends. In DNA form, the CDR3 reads TGCGCCAGCAGCCAACGGGACACTAGCTCCTACGAGCAGTACTTC. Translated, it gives CASSQRDTSSYEQYF.

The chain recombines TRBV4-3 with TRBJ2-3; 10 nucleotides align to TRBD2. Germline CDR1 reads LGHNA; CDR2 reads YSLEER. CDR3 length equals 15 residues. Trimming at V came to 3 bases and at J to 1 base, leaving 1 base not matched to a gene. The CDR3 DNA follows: TGCGCCAGCAGCCAGCTAGCGGGAGGCACAGATACGCAGTATTTT. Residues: CASSQLAGGTDTQYF.

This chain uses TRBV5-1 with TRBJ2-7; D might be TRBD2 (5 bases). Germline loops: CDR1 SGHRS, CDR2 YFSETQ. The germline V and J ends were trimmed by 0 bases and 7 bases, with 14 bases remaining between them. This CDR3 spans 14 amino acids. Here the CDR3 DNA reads TGCGCCAGCAGCTTGGGGTGGGGTCGAGGGGAGCAGTACTTC. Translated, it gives CASSLGWGRGEQYF.

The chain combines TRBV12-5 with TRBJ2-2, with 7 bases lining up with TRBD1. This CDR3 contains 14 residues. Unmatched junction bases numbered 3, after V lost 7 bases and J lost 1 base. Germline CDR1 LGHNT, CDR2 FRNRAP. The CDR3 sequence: CASAWTGNTGELFF. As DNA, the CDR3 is TGTGCTAGTGCTTGGACAGGGAACACCGGGGAGCTGTTTTTT.

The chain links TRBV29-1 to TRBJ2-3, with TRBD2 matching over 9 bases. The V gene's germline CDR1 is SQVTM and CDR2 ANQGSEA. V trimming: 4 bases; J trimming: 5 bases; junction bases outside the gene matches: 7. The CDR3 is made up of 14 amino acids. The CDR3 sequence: CSVVGGGAGDTQYF. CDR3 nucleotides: TGCAGCGTTGTGGGCGGGGGGGCGGGAGATACGCAGTATTTT.

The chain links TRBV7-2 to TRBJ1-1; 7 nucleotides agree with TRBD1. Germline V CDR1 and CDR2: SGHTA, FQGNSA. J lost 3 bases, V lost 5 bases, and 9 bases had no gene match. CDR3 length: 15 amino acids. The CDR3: CASSAQGRSDTEAFF. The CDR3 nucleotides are TGTGCCAGCAGCGCACAGGGGCGCTCGGACACTGAAGCTTTCTTT.

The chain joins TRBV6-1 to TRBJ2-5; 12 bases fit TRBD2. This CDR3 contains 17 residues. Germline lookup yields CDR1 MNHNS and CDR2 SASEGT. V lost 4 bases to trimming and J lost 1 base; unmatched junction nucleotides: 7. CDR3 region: CASSAQGGLAGQETQYF. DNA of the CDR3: TGTGCCAGCAGTGCCCAGGGGGGACTAGCGGGCCAAGAGACCCAGTACTTC.

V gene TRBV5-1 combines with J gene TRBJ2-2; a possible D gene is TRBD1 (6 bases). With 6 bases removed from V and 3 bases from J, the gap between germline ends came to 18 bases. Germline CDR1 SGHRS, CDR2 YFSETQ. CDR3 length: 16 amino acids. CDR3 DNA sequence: TGCGCCAGCATCAAGGGACACCTCCGCGACACCGGGGAGCTGTTTTTT. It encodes CASIKGHLRDTGELFF. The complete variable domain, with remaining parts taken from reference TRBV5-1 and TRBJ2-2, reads KAGVTQTPRYLIKTRGQQVTLSCSPISGHRSVSWYQQTPGQGLQFLFEYFSETQRNKGNFPGRFSGRQFSNSRSEMNVSTLELGDSALYLCASIKGHLRDTGELFFGEGSRLTVL.